This TCR beta chain was recorded in a study of OX40 agonist ivuxolimab in advanced cancers. The germline V gene has CDR1 MNHNS and CDR2 SASEGT. CDR3 length: 13 amino acids. V lost 5 bases, J lost 2 bases, and 9 bases lay in between. Baseline, cycle 4 day 1, and cycle 7 day 1 were the blood sampling points. Libraries were prepared by immunoSEQ multiplex PCR; TCRdb keeps only in-frame clonotypes and omits some of them. The data hold around 62,000 clones, with about 80% observed a single time. Sequencing was performed on CD4+ or CD8+ T cells sorted from blood, taken in a trial of the OX40 agonist ivuxolimab. The TCR sequence derives from an adult with an advanced solid tumor such as melanoma, head and neck, liver or kidney cancer. The gene calls are TRBV6-1 and TRBJ1-2; D is perhaps TRBD1 (5 bases). CDR3: CASSLGQNYGYTF. The CDR3 nucleotides are TGTGCCAGCAGTTTGGGGCAGAACTATGGCTACACCTTC.